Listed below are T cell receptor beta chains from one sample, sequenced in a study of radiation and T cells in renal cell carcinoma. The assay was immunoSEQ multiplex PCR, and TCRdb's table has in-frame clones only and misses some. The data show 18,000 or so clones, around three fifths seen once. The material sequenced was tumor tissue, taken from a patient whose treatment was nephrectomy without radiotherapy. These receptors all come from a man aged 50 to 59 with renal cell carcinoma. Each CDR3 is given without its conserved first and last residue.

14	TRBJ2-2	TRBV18	ASSPSTGGDTGELF
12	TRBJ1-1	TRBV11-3	ASSPDRGQTEAF
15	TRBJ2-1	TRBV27	ASSTPRRTASYNEQF
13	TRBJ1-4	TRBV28	ASSLWGDRNEKLF
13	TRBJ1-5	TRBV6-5	ASSYTQGAWQPQH
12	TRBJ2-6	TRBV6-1	ASMTASGANVLT
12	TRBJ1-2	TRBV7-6	ASSPRGTGPGYT
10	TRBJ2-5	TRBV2	ASRDDQETQY
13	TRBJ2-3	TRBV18	ASSLRGVTADTQY
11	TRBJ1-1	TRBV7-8	ASSQGSAGEAF